One and the same sample provided the 5 T cell receptor beta chains below, sequenced in a study of CD8+CD57+ T cells in acquired aplastic anemia. Selection for sequencing was limited to patients who had shown CD8+CD57+ cell expansion by flow cytometry. Template material for TCR beta VDJ and CDR3 profiling consisted of genomic DNA. TCRdb reprocessed the reads with MiXCR, giving one entry per CDR3 protein. The data contain under 200,000 distinct CDR3 sequences, under 55% of them seen just once; the ten biggest clones take up approximately 2.9%. The sample comprised sorted CD4+, CD8+, or CD8+CD57+ T cells (not recorded which) from PBMCs. The receptors shown here come from a human donor with aplastic anemia.

The chain has TRBV5-1 and TRBJ2-5; D gene ambiguous. Germline CDR1 reads SGHRS; CDR2 reads YFSETQ. Trimming cost V 0 bases and J 5 bases, with 11 bases left between them. The CDR3 totals 14 residues. The CDR3 DNA is TGCGCCAGCAGCTTGGCGGTACCCTGGGAGACCCAGTACTTC. Translated, it gives CASSLAVPWETQYF.

A note on this clonotype: At one of its ends the junction is not consistent with the germline gene, which may arise from a read error. The rearrangement uses TRBV15 and TRBJ1-1; D is perhaps TRBD1 (5 bases). This CDR3 contains 14 residues. Germline V gives CDR1 LNHNV, CDR2 YYDKDF (reference sequence). In nucleotides, the CDR3 is TGTGCCACGAGCAGAGTGGGACGCGAGACTAAAGCTTTCTTT. This codes for CATSRVGRETKAFF. The full variable domain, its missing parts supplied by reference TRBV15 and TRBJ1-1, is DAMVIQNPRYQVTQFGKPVTLSCSQTLNHNVMYWYQQKSSQAPKLLFHYYDKDFNNEADTPDNFQSRRPNTSFCFLDIRSPGLGDTAMYLCATSRVGRETKAFFGQGTRLTVV.

This clonotype showed up many times. The rearrangement links TRBV7-9 to TRBJ1-2; D uncertain. Germline V gene sequence: CDR1 SEHNR, CDR2 FQNEAQ (reference sequence). The germline V and J ends were trimmed by 0 bases and 3 bases, with 8 bases remaining between them. The CDR3 contains 14 residues. CDR3 amino acids: CASSLAQADYGYTF. The CDR3 DNA is TGTGCCAGCAGCTTAGCGCAGGCAGACTATGGCTACACCTTC.

CDR3 sequence reads: CASSESLVTGYEKLFF. Written as DNA, the CDR3 is TGCGCCAGCAGTGAGTCGTTGGTGACAGGGTATGAAAAACTGTTTTTT. This chain links TRBV10-2 with TRBJ1-4; 7 nucleotides line up with TRBD1. CDR3 size: 16 residues. Trimming cost V 0 bases and J 6 bases; bases outside gene matches: 7. Germline CDR1 reads WSHSY; CDR2 reads SAAADI.

This clonotype was detected ten times or more. This sequence joins TRBV7-9 and TRBJ1-3; tentatively, D is TRBD1 (6 bases). The CDR3 spans 13 residues. Trimming shortened V by 5 bases and J by 3 bases, and 8 bases separated the two germline ends. The V gene's germline CDR1 is SEHNR and CDR2 FQNEAQ (reference sequence). DNA of the CDR3: TGTGCCAGCAGCCGGGGGCGTGGAAACACCATATATTTT. Translation gives CASSRGRGNTIYF.